A selection of T cell receptor beta chains follows, all from one sample in a study of cytomegalovirus exposure and HLA in healthy donors. The protocol was immunoSEQ multiplex PCR, while the TCRdb copy is restricted to in-frame clones and leaves out a portion. Here the sample spans approximately 51,000 clones, 72% being singletons. Material: PBMCs. Receptors originate from a man aged 25-45 years in good health and CMV-seronegative. Each CDR3 is given with its conserved first and last residue.

j_gene: TRBJ2-5
v_gene: TRBV6-1
CDR3aa: CASSEIAGAGETQYF

j_gene: TRBJ1-3
v_gene: TRBV19
CDR3aa: CASSFTSSGNTIYF

j_gene: TRBJ2-1
v_gene: TRBV11-3
CDR3aa: CASSLAESSYNEQFF

j_gene: TRBJ2-5
v_gene: TRBV2
CDR3aa: CASSSLPRLAYSQETQYF

j_gene: TRBJ2-5
v_gene: TRBV6-5
CDR3aa: CASSYSTVAQETQYF

j_gene: TRBJ2-3
v_gene: TRBV5-1
CDR3aa: CASSLEGTSTDTQYF

j_gene: TRBJ1-4
v_gene: TRBV5-1
CDR3aa: CASSPGTGFEKLFF

j_gene: .
v_gene: TRBV29-1
CDR3aa: CSVEGLHSYEQYF

j_gene: TRBJ2-1
v_gene: TRBV7-7
CDR3aa: CASSPRDGYNEQFF

j_gene: TRBJ2-3
v_gene: TRBV6-5
CDR3aa: CASSSGTSGRDTQYF

j_gene: TRBJ2-2
v_gene: TRBV9
CDR3aa: CASSPTAGTNTGELFF

j_gene: TRBJ2-1
v_gene: TRBV15
CDR3aa: CATSRGGLVTEQFF

j_gene: TRBJ2-5
v_gene: TRBV5-4
CDR3aa: CASSLGLLQETQYF

j_gene: TRBJ2-7
v_gene: TRBV6-1
CDR3aa: CASSQGLVYEQYF

j_gene: TRBJ2-7
v_gene: TRBV6-1
CDR3aa: CASRRGTGAYEQYF

j_gene: .
v_gene: TRBV30
CDR3aa: CAWSAGQVTYEQYF

j_gene: TRBJ1-1
v_gene: TRBV19
CDR3aa: CASSISGETEAFF

j_gene: TRBJ2-5
v_gene: TRBV5-1
CDR3aa: CASSRGRVETQYF

j_gene: TRBJ2-7
v_gene: TRBV29-1
CDR3aa: CSVGDSSYEQYF

j_gene: TRBJ2-5
v_gene: TRBV7-7
CDR3aa: CASSLSGLAGEETQYF